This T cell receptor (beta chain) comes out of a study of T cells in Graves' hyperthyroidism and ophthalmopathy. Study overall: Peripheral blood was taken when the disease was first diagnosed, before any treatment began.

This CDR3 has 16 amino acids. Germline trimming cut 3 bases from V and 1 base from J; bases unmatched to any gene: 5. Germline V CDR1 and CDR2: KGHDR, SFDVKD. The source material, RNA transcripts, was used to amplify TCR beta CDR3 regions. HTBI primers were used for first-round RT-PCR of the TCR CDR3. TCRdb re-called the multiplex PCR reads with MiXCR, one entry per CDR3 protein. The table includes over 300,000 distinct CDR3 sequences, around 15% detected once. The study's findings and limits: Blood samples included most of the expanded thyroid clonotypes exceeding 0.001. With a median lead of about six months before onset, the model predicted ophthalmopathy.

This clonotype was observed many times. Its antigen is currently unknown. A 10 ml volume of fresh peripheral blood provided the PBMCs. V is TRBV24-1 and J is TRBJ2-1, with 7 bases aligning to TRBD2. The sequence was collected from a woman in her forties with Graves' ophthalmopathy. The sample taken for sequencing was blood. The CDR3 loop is CATSDRTRPSYNEQFF. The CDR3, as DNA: TGTGCCACCAGTGATAGGACTAGACCTTCCTACAATGAGCAGTTCTTC.